One T cell receptor (beta chain) is described in this entry. Assay used: immunoSEQ multiplex PCR; TCRdb lists only in-frame clones, some missing. The data show about 2.2 million clones, with roughly 91% seen just once and 1.5% to 2% held by the top ten. These data belong to a study of shared clonotypes between healthy human individuals. Naive-designated CD8 cells lacked CD45RO, were positively enriched for CCR7, and omitted terminally differentiated effector memory CD45RA+ cells. Sequencing was carried out using naive CD8+ T cells from PBMCs. The source of this sequence is a man younger than 35 in good health. Some clones in this sample may be carry-over from other donors' samples.

CDR3 sequence (DNA): TGCAGCGTTGACCCGGGACACCATCCCGGGGAGCAGTACTTC. This gives the protein CSVDPGHHPGEQYF. This chain connects TRBV29-1 to TRBJ2-5, with a weak D call TRBD1 (6 bases). The CDR3 contains 14 residues. Trimming shortened V by 3 bases and J by 11 bases, and 22 bases separated the two germline ends. Looked up from germline, CDR1 is SQVTM and CDR2 is ANQGSEA.